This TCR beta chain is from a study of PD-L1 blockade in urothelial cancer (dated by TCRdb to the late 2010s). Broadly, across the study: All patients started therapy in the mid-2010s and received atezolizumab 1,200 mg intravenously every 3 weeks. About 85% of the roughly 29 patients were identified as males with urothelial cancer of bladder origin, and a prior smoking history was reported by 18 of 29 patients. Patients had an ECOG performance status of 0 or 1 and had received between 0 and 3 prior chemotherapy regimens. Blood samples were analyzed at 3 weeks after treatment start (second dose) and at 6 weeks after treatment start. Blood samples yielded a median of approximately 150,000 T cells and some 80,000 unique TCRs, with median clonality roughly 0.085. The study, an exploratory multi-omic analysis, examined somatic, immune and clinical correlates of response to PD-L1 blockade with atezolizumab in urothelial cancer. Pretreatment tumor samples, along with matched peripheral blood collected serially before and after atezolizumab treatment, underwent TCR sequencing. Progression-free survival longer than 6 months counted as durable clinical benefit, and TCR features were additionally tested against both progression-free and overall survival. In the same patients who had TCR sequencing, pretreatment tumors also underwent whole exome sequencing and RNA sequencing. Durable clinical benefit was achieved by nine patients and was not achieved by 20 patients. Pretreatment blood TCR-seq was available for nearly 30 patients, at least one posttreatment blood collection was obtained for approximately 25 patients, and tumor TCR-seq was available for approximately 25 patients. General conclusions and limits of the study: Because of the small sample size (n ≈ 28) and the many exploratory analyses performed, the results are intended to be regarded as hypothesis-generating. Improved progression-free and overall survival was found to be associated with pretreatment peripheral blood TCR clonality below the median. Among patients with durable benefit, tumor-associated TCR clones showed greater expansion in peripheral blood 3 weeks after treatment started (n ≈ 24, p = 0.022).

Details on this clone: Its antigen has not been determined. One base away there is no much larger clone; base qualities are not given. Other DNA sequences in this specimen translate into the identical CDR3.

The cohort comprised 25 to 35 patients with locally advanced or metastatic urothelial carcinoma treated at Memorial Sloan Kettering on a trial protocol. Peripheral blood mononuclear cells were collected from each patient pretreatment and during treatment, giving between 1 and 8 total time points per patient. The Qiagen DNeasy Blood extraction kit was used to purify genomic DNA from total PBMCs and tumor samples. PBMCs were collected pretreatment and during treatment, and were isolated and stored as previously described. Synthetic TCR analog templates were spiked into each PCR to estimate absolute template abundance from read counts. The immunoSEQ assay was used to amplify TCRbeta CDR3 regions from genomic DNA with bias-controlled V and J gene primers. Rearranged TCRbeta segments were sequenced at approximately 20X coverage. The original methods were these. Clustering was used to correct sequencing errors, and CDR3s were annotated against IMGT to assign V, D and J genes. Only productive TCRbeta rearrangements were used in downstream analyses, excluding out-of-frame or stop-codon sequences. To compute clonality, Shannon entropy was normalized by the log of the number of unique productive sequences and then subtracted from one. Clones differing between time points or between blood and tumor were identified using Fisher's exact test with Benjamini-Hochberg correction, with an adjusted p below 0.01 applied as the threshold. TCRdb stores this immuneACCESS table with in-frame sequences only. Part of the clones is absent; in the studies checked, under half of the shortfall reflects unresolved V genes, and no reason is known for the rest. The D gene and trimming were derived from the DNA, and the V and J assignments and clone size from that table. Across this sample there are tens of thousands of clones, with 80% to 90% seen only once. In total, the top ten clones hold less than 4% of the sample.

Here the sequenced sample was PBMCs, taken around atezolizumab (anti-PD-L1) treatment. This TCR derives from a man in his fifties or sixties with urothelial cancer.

The CDR3 protein sequence reads: CASSVGGTDTQYF. The DNA sequence is given as TGTGCCAGCAGCGTAGGAGGCACAGATACGCAGTATTTT. The chain was built from TRBV9 and TRBJ2-3, with the D gene uncertain. Its CDR3 holds 13 amino acids, cysteine through phenylalanine. Only the CDR3 portion is preserved as DNA: 39 bases, with reading frame beginning at the first base. Relative to germline, V is 0 bases shorter and J is 1 base shorter, with 3 bases between their ends. Sequences SGDLS (CDR1) and YYNGEE (CDR2) are obtained from the germline V gene.